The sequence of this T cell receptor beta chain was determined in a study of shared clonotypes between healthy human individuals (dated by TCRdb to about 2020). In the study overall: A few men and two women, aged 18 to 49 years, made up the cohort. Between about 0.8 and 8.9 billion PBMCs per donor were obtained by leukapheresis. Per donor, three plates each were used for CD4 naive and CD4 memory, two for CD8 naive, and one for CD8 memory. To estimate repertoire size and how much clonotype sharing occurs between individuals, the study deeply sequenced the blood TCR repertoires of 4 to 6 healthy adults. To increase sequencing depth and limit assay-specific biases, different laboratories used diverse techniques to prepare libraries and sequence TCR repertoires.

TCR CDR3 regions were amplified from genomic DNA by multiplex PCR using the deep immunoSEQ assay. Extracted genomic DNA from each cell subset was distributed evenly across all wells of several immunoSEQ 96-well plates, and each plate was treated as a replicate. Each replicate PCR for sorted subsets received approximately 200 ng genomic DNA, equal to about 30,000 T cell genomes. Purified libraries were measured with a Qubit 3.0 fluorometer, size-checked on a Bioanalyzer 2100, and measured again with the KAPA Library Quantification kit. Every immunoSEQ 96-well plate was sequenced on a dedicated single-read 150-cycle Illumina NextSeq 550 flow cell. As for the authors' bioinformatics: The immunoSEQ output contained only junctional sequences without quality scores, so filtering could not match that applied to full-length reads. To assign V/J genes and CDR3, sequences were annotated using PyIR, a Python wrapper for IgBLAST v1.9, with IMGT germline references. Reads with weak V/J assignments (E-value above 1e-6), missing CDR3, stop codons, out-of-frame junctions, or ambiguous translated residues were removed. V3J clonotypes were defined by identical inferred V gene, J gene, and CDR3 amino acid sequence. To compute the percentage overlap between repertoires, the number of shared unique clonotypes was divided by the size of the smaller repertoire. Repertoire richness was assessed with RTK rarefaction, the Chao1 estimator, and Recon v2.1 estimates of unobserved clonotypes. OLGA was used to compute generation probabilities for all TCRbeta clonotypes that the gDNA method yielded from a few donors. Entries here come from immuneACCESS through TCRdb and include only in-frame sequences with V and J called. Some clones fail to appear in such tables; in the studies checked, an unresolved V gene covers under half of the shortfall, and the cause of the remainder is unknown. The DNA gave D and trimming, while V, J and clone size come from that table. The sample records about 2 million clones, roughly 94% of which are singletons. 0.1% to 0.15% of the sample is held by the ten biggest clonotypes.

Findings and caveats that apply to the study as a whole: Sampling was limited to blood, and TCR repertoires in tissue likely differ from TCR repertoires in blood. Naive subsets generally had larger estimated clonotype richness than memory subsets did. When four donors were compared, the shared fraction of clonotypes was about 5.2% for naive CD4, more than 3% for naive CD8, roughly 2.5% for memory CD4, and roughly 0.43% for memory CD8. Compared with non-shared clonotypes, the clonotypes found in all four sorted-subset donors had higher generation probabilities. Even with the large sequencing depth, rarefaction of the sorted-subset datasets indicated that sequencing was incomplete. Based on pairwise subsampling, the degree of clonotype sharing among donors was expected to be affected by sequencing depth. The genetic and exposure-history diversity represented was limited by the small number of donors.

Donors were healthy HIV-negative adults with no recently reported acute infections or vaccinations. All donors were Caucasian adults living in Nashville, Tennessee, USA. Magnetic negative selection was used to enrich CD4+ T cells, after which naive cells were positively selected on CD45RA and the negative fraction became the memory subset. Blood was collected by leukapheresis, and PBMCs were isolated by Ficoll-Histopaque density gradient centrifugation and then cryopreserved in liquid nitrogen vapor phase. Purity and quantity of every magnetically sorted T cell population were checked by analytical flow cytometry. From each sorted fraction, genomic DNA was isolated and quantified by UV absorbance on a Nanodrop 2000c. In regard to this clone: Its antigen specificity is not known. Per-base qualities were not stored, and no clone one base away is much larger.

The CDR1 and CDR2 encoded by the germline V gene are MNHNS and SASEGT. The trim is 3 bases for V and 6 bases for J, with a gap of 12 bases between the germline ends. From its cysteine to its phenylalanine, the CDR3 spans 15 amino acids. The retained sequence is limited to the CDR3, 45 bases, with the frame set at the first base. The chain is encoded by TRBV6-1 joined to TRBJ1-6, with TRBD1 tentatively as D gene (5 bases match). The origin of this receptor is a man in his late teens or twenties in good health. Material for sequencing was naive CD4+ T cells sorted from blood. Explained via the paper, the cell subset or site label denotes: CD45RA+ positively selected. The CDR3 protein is CASSEVERGNSPLHF. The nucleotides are TGTGCCAGCAGTGAGGTAGAAAGGGGTAATTCACCCCTCCACTTT.